A selection of T cell receptor beta chains follows, all from one sample in a study of blood T cell repertoires in COVID-19. Generated by immunoSEQ multiplex PCR, the TCRdb table keeps only in-frame clones and is missing some. The data show approximately 150,000 clones, with around 88% seen just once and more than 1.5% held by the top ten. Sequencing input: peripheral blood. The origin of the receptors is an older woman with acute or convalescent COVID-19. CDR3s include the opening cysteine and the closing phenylalanine or tryptophan. A D gene is named only where the DNA matches it firmly. Where a row states a size, it is once, few, many or the class of an expanded clone; other rows omit it.

>TRBV28|16|TRBD1|-|TRBJ1-5
TGTGCCAGCAGTTTAAGAACAGGGGGCTTCAATCAGCCCCAGCATTTT
CASSLRTGGFNQPQHF
>TRBV30|15|TRBD1|once|TRBJ2-2
TGTGCCTGGAGTGGCACAGGGGTCGACACCGGGGAGCTGTTTTTT
CAWSGTGVDTGELFF
>TRBV14|15|-|-|TRBJ1-1
TGTGCCAGCAGCCAAGAGGGACATATGAACACTGAAGCTTTCTTT
CASSQEGHMNTEAFF
>TRBV4-3|13|-|-|TRBJ1-1
TGCGCCAGCAGCCAAGAGATACAGACAGGCGCTTTCTTT
CASSQEIQTGAFF
>TRBV28|16|TRBD1|-|TRBJ1-2
TGTGCCACCACTGAATCCTTGGGACAGCTTAACTATGGCTACACCTTC
CATTESLGQLNYGYTF
>TRBV7-2|15|TRBD2|-|TRBJ2-1
TGTGCCACCAAGGGTAGCGGGGGGGACTACAATGAGCAGTTCTTC
CATKGSGGDYNEQFF
>TRBV3-1/TRBV3-2|18|-|-|TRBJ2-2
TGTGCCAGCAGCCAAGTCTGGAAGGGTCAGGAGGAGACCGGGGAGCTGTTTTTT
CASSQVWKGQEETGELFF
>TRBV5-8|15|-|-|TRBJ1-1
TGTGCCAGCTTATCGGGGATTATACCCAACACTGAAGCTTTCTTT
CASLSGIIPNTEAFF
>TRBV4-2|13|TRBD2|-|TRBJ2-1
TGTGCCAGCAGCCGATCGGGGGGCAATGAGCAGTTCTTC
CASSRSGGNEQFF
>TRBV5-1|16|-|many|TRBJ1-6
TGCGCCAGCAGCTCAACAGGGTTTGGAGGTAATTCACCCCTCCACTTT
CASSSTGFGGNSPLHF
>TRBV27|15|-|-|TRBJ2-1
TGTGCCAGCAGTTCTCTCGGGGGCTCCTACAATGAGCAGTTCTTC
CASSSLGGSYNEQFF
>TRBV4-1|15|TRBD1|-|TRBJ2-1
TGCGCCAGCAGCCAAGGACAAGGACAGGGAGTCGCTCGGTTCTTC
CASSQGQGQGVARFF
>TRBV5-6|16|-|-|TRBJ1-2
TGTGCCAGCAGCCGCGATCCGGGGGGACTGAACTATGGCTACACCTTC
CASSRDPGGLNYGYTF
>TRBV5-6|13|-|-|TRBJ2-2
TGTGCCAGCAGCTTTAGTAGCACCGGGGAGCTGTTTTTT
CASSFSSTGELFF
>TRBV6-2/TRBV6-3|13|-|-|TRBJ2-7
TGTGCCAGCAGTCGCGGGATTACCTACGAGCAGTACTTC
CASSRGITYEQYF
>TRBV5-1|13|-|-|TRBJ1-1
TGCGCCAGCAGCCCGGGGGAGAACACTGAAGCTTTCTTT
CASSPGENTEAFF
>TRBV27|14|TRBD1|-|TRBJ1-1
TGTGCCAGCAGGCTAAGGACAGGGGACACTGAAGCTTTCTTT
CASRLRTGDTEAFF
>TRBV19|16|-|-|TRBJ1-1
TGTGCCAGTAGTAACGACGGAGCTTTAATGAACACTGAAGCTTTCTTT
CASSNDGALMNTEAFF
>TRBV14|17|TRBD2|once|TRBJ2-7
TGTGCCAGCAGCCCCGCGGTAGGAGCGGGGGCCCAATACGAGCAGTACTTC
CASSPAVGAGAQYEQYF
>TRBV30|16|-|-|TRBJ1-3
TGTGCCTGGAGAGGGGACTTTCATCCCTCTGGAAACACCATATATTTT
CAWRGDFHPSGNTIYF
>TRBV19|12|-|-|TRBJ1-2
TGTGCCAGTAGCCCAGGGAACTATGGCTACACCTTC
CASSPGNYGYTF
>TRBV7-2|15|-|-|TRBJ2-7
TGTGCCAGCAGCTTAAGCGGTGGGGATGGCTACGAGCAGTACTTC
CASSLSGGDGYEQYF
>TRBV11-3|16|-|-|TRBJ2-2
TGTGCCAGCAGCTTAGTGGGGGGTACGGACACCGGGGAGCTGTTTTTT
CASSLVGGTDTGELFF
>TRBV5-1|14|TRBD1|-|TRBJ1-1
TGCGCCAGCGCCTCCGGGACAGTGAACACTGAAGCTTTCTTT
CASASGTVNTEAFF
>TRBV29-1|11|TRBD1|-|TRBJ1-1
TGCAGCGTTGAGGGGACAGTTCAAGCTTTCTTT
CSVEGTVQAFF
>TRBV15|15|-|-|TRBJ2-2
TGTGCCACCAGCAGAGTAAAACCAGTCACCGGGGAGCTGTTTTTT
CATSRVKPVTGELFF
>TRBV7-3|14|TRBD1|-|TRBJ2-2
TGTGCCAGCAGCCGGGACAGGGTCACCGGGGAGCTGTTTTTT
CASSRDRVTGELFF
>TRBV30|13|-|-|TRBJ1-1
TGTGCCTGGAGTTTTCTGGGCAGGGCCGGCTCTTTCTTT
CAWSFLGRAGSFF